The clone carrying this T cell receptor (beta chain) has just a few counts. Its cognate antigen is unknown. The CDR3 totals 13 residues. The ends lost 5 bases at V and 6 bases at J; junction bases unmatched: 4. Germline CDR1 is SGHTA and CDR2 is FQGTGA. This entry is derived from a study of cytomegalovirus exposure and HLA in healthy donors. General study findings and limits: The only immune exposure information that was available was CMV serostatus. Across HLA loci, a later analysis found differing TCR association rates, with DRB1 most and HLA-C fewest.

Researchers ran the PCR with 60 Vbeta and 13 Jbeta primers. Produced via immunoSEQ multiplex PCR; TCRdb's table is partial and in-frame only. This sample has approximately 110,000 clones, with around two thirds found just once. The sample comprised PBMCs. The origin of this receptor is a man in his fifties in good health and CMV-seropositive. The genes are TRBV7-3 and TRBJ2-3; 8 nucleotides line up with TRBD1. CDR3 DNA sequence: TGTGCCAGCAGCCCAGGGGGCGGGGATACGCAGTATTTT. The encoded protein is CASSPGGGDTQYF. The complete variable domain, with remaining parts taken from reference TRBV7-3 and TRBJ2-3, reads GAGVSQTPSNKVTEKGKYVELRCDPISGHTALYWYRQSLGQGPEFLIYFQGTGAADDSGLPNDRFFAVRPEGSVSTLKIQRTERGDSAVYLCASSPGGGDTQYFGPGTRLTVL.